This T cell receptor (beta chain) was recorded in a study of vaccination effects on CD4 cells after COVID-19. Subsequent to a culture period of more than 8 days, CD4+ T cells were isolated. PCR confirmed that the person was infected with SARS-CoV-2 between March and December 2020. Either the BNT162b2 or mRNA-1273 vaccine was given to participants in two doses. This table comes from immunoSEQ multiplex PCR, and its TCRdb copy is limited to in-frame clones, with some not included. The sample lists some 50,000 clones; over 60% were seen once. The germline V gene encodes CDR1 DFQATT and CDR2 SNEGSKA (reference sequence). The CDR3 totals 15 residues. V was pared by 3 bases and J by 1 base, with 12 bases between. On this clone itself: What it recognizes is unknown.

The receptor was derived from a human donor who had a prior SARS-CoV-2 infection. The chain combines TRBV20-1 with TRBJ2-2; the D call may be TRBD1 or TRBD2 (6 bases each). The sequencing here drew on CD4+ T cells from PBMCs cultured without peptide, taken after COVID-19 vaccination. The CDR3 loop is CSASFGGLNTGELFF. Written as DNA, the CDR3 is TGCAGTGCTAGTTTCGGGGGCTTGAACACCGGGGAGCTGTTTTTT.